A single sample is the source of the 6 T cell receptor beta chains below, sequenced in a study of cytomegalovirus exposure and HLA in healthy donors. PCR involved 60 Vbeta and 13 Jbeta primers. Generated by immunoSEQ multiplex PCR, the TCRdb table keeps only in-frame clones and is missing some. The sample lists fewer than 250,000 clones; approximately 90% were seen once. Sequencing input: PBMCs. These receptors originate from a boy aged 2 to 9 in good health and CMV-seronegative.

The V call is TRBV30, the J call TRBJ2-5, with 8 bases identical to TRBD1. In germline, CDR1 is GTSNPN, CDR2 SVGIG (reference sequence). V was clipped by 4 bases and J by 4 bases; unmatched bases: 11. The CDR3 length is 15 residues. The CDR3 region has the DNA TGTGCCTGGAACAGACAGGGGCGCCATACAGAGACCCAGTACTTC. Translated: CAWNRQGRHTETQYF.

The chain couples TRBV5-4 to TRBJ1-4, with 8 positions matching TRBD1. Unmatched junction bases numbered 13, after V lost 2 bases and J lost 7 bases. The CDR3 runs to 17 residues. The germline gives CDR1 SGHNT, CDR2 YYREEE (reference sequence). For the CDR3, the DNA is TGTGCCAGCAGCTTCGGGGGACAGGCTCCCCAGGGTGAAAAACTGTTTTTT. Translated: CASSFGGQAPQGEKLFF.

This chain joins TRBV10-1 and TRBJ2-7; TRBD1 aligns across 7 bases. Germline V gene data show CDR1 as WNHNN and CDR2 as SYGVQD (reference sequence). Losses at the gene ends were 8 bases for V and 3 bases for J; bases not matched to a gene: 13. The CDR3 runs 15 residues. Here the CDR3 DNA reads TGCGCCAGCCCTACGCCGACAGGGAAATTCTACGAGCAGTACTTC. It translates to CASPTPTGKFYEQYF.

A single count supports this clone. The chain links TRBV6-6 to TRBJ2-7; D unresolved. The V end lost 5 bases, the J end lost 6 bases, and 8 bases lay between the germline ends. Germline V gives CDR1 MNHNY, CDR2 SVGAGI (reference sequence). The CDR3 runs to 11 residues. CDR3 residues: CASSEVSEQYF. CDR3 DNA sequence: TGTGCCAGCAGTGAGGTTTCCGAGCAGTACTTC.

The CDR3, as DNA: TGCAGCGTCTCGAAAAACAGGGGCTCCGAGCAGTACTTC. Translated, it gives CSVSKNRGSEQYF. The chain joins TRBV29-1 to TRBJ2-7; 7 bases align to TRBD1. The CDR3 sequence is 13 residues long. V dropped 6 bases and J dropped 6; count of bases not matched to a gene: 11. The germline CDR1 and CDR2 sequences are SQVTM and ANQGSEA.

V gene TRBV5-1 combines with J gene TRBJ1-1; a possible D gene is TRBD1 (6 bases). Per the germline V gene, CDR1 is SGHRS and CDR2 is YFSETQ. Trimming took 4 bases from V and 1 from J, leaving 17 bases between them. The CDR3 runs to 16 residues. DNA of the CDR3: TGCGCCAGCAGCCCACGGGACACTGGACGGAACACTGAAGCTTTCTTT. This gives the protein CASSPRDTGRNTEAFF.